This entry lists 12 T cell receptor beta chains sequenced from one sample in a study of shared clonotypes between healthy human individuals (TCRdb year 2020). Libraries were built with the immunoSEQ multiplex PCR assay. TCRdb mirrors the immuneACCESS table, restricted to in-frame sequences. Some clones are absent from its copies; in checked studies, under half trace to an unresolved V gene, and the reason for the others is unknown. The sample profile shows millions of clones; approximately 95% of them were found once. About 0.39% of the sample is taken by the ten largest. Sample: naive CD4+ T cells from PBMCs. What this sample's cell subset or site label stands for: CD45RA+ positively selected. These receptor sequences come from a man between 18 and 29 years old in good health. Some clones in this sample may be carry-over from other donors' samples.

This rearrangement joins TRBV6-4 to TRBJ2-1; 8 bases agree with TRBD2. There are 15 residues in the CDR3. Looked up from germline, CDR1 is MRHNA and CDR2 is SNTAGT. V was pared by 5 bases and J by 0 bases, with 3 bases of the junction left unmatched. The CDR3 protein is CASSPTSASYNEQFF. CDR3 nucleotide sequence: TGTGCCAGCAGTCCGACTAGCGCCTCCTACAATGAGCAGTTCTTC.

The chain is built from TRBV27 and TRBJ2-7, with D tentatively TRBD2 (7 bases). The CDR3 covers 15 residues. Between the trimmed V and J ends, which lost 2 bases and 1 base, there was a span of 12 bases. Germline lookup yields CDR1 MNHEY and CDR2 SMNVEV (reference sequence). CDR3 in amino acids: CASSLGGAGSYEQYF. CDR3 in DNA: TGTGCCAGCAGTTTAGGGGGGGCAGGGTCCTACGAGCAGTACTTC.

J is TRBJ1-1 and V is TRBV6-5; D remains unclear. The V end lost 5 bases, the J end lost 3 bases, and 16 bases lay between the germline ends. From germline, CDR1 is MNHEY and CDR2 SVGAGI. This CDR3 is built from 15 residues. This CDR3 reads CASSPRVFTDTEAFF. The CDR3 DNA sequence: TGTGCCAGCAGTCCGAGGGTTTTTACAGACACTGAAGCTTTCTTT.

V is TRBV7-2 and J is TRBJ2-3, with 13 bases fitting TRBD2. CDR1 is SGHTA and CDR2 is FQGNSA in the germline V gene. V gave up 1 base and J gave up 7 bases; unmatched junction bases: 11. The CDR3 covers 18 residues. CDR3 nucleotide sequence: TGTGCCAGCAGCTTAGTCCCCCTACTAGCGGGAGGGCCGAATACGCAGTATTTT. Its protein product is CASSLVPLLAGGPNTQYF.

Note on this clone: Other DNA sequences in the sample encode the same CDR3. This chain connects TRBV6-5 to TRBJ1-1; D is unresolved. Germline V CDR1 and CDR2: MNHEY, SVGAGI. This CDR3 comprises 14 residues. V was clipped by 3 bases and J by 0 bases, with 8 bases between them. The CDR3 region is CASSYRGLNTEAFF. The CDR3 DNA sequence: TGTGCCAGCAGTTATAGAGGGCTGAACACTGAAGCTTTCTTT.

The chain couples TRBV7-2 to TRBJ2-7; 10 bases map to TRBD2. The germline V gene has CDR1 SGHTA and CDR2 FQGNSA. The CDR3 has 15 residues. The J segment lost 4 bases and the V segment lost 5 bases, leaving 8 bases of the junction unmatched. CDR3: CASSLGLATLYEQYF. In nucleotides, the CDR3 is TGTGCCAGCAGCCTGGGACTAGCGACCCTATACGAGCAGTACTTC.

Concerning this clone itself: Other DNA sequences within the sample encode an identical CDR3. The chain joins TRBV28 to TRBJ2-1, with D hard to call. The CDR3 has 11 amino acids. V was shortened by 4 bases and J by 4 bases, with 2 bases between the two germline ends. The germline CDR1 and CDR2 sequences are MDHEN and SYDVKM. Here the CDR3 DNA reads TGTGCCAGCAGTTCTTACAATGAGCAGTTCTTC. Its translation is CASSSYNEQFF.

This clone was recorded a few times. CDR3 region: CASSQEQSNQPQHF. CDR3 DNA sequence: TGTGCCAGCTCACAAGAACAAAGCAATCAGCCCCAGCATTTT. This chain connects TRBV18 to TRBJ1-5; D uncertain. This CDR3 contains 14 residues. Germline CDR1 and CDR2: KGHSH and LQKENI. Trimming removed 4 bases from V and 1 base from J, with 8 bases in between. Supplemented by reference TRBV18 and TRBJ1-5, the full variable domain reads NAGVMQNPRHLVRRRGQEARLRCSPMKGHSHVYWYRQLPEEGLKFMVYLQKENIIDESGMPKERFSAEFPKEGPSILRIQQVVRGDSAAYFCASSQEQSNQPQHFGDGTRLSIL.

This clone came up a few times. The chain uses TRBV2 and TRBJ1-1; D gene unclear. Trimming left V 8 bases short and J 5 bases short, with 12 bases between. Looked up from germline, CDR1 is SNHLY and CDR2 is FYNNEI. The CDR3 length is 12 residues. CDR3 DNA sequence: TGTGCCAGCTCAGGTGGATGGACTGAAGCTTTCTTT. Amino acids: CASSGGWTEAFF.

The genes are TRBV5-1 and TRBJ2-1, with D perhaps given as TRBD1 or TRBD2 (6 bases each). V shed 5 bases and J shed 8 bases, with 20 bases lying between them. This CDR3 is 15 amino acids long. The germline V gene has CDR1 SGHRS and CDR2 YFSETQ. In DNA, the CDR3 is TGCGCCAGCAGGGTGAGGACCTTAAGGGGGGATGAGCAGTTCTTC. This encodes CASRVRTLRGDEQFF.

V gene TRBV5-8 combines with J gene TRBJ2-1, with 7 nucleotides matching TRBD2. Germline assignment: CDR1 SGHTS and CDR2 YDEGEE. The V gene end was trimmed by 4 bases and the J gene end by 10 bases; junction bases not matched to a gene: 14. The CDR3 extends over 15 amino acids. The CDR3 protein is CASSLLVGGPHEQFF. CDR3 in DNA: TGTGCCAGCAGCCTGCTTGTGGGAGGGCCCCACGAGCAGTTCTTC.

J is TRBJ1-2 and V is TRBV4-1, with 9 bases that match TRBD1. This CDR3 comprises 19 residues. Germline V gene data show CDR1 as MGHRA and CDR2 as YSYEKL. V was clipped by 5 bases and J by 4 bases; unmatched bases: 20. The CDR3 DNA sequence: TGCGCCAGCAGCTCAGGTGTTGGGACAGGGAAACTAAAGGGCTATGGCTACACCTTC. Protein: CASSSGVGTGKLKGYGYTF.